This T cell receptor (beta chain) was retrieved from a study of cytomegalovirus exposure and HLA in healthy donors (TCRdb year 2017). At the level of the whole study: In an earlier analysis of about 560 of the donors, around 300 Gb of sequence data and 90 million to 130 million unique TCR beta sequences from about 179 million T cells were reported. About 300 gigabases of sequencing data and roughly 90 million unique TCR sequences were included in an early release covering roughly 600 HLA-typed donors. Among the roughly 400 genotyped donors, 81% belonged to the genetic ancestry cluster associated with self-reported Caucasian donors. The study aimed to test whether signatures of past pathogen exposure could be identified by cataloging public T cell receptors. The study used immunosequencing to profile the T cell repertoires of several hundred subjects and linked those repertoires to cytomegalovirus serostatus. Along with the roughly 610-subject first cohort, a separate validation cohort of around 120 different subjects was used. The study combined high-throughput TCR immunosequencing, statistical association of individual TCRs with disease status, and machine learning to predict cytomegalovirus infection status. In a later analysis, previously published TCR beta repertoires from 666 donors were re-analyzed and high-resolution HLA genotyping was added so that TCR occurrence patterns could be studied. In the later analysis, no new phenotypic data were used to find candidate immune exposures; instead, reliance was placed on TCR beta sequences and their occurrence across donors. In an earlier analysis of about 590 of the donors, high-throughput TCR beta sequencing was used to judge whether each TCR beta V gene segment behaved as functional or pseudogenic. Donor age, sex, ethnicity and CMV serostatus were collected together with the repertoire data. Genome-wide SNP genotypes for about 55% of the roughly 670 donors were used in a later genetic analysis, which treated that subset as a discovery cohort. Every discovery cohort repertoire had been produced on one sequencing platform. HLA typing included class I and class II loci at four-digit resolution. Typing coverage varied by locus: roughly 629-630 donors for A, B, C, DRB1 and DQB1; approximately 520 for DQA1; about 590 for DPA1; around 450 for DPB1. Roughly 5 DR-DQ haplotypes were handled as single units for association and clustering, since linkage in the cohort was strong. Among some 400 genotyped donors of the cohort, an average of roughly 230,000 unique TCR beta nucleotide sequences was sequenced per donor, of which roughly 17% were non-productive.

To prepare the library, the immunoSEQ multiplex PCR assay was applied. For the multiplex PCR, a mixture combining 60 forward primers for TCR Vbeta segments and 13 reverse primers for TCR Jbeta segments was used. The CDR3 region of rearranged TCR beta genes was amplified from genomic DNA by a multiplex PCR assay. On the Illumina HiSeq System, the amplified TCR beta libraries were sequenced as 87-base-pair reads. In the original analysis: Across the roughly 700 repertoires, a later analysis counted 78 million or so unique TCR beta chains, around 11 million of which were shared by at least two donors. Raw reads were error-corrected and collapsed into unique sequences by a nearest-neighbor algorithm in which closely related sequences were merged to remove PCR and sequencing errors. Alignment of CDR3 sequences to IMGT reference sequences was used to assign V, D and J gene segments. For a sequence to be retained, at least a six-nucleotide match to both a V gene segment and a J gene segment was required. A rearrangement counted as productive if the CDR3 had no stop codons and remained in frame with V and J, and every other rearrangement counted as non-productive. CDR3 was defined according to IMGT convention as the region running from the second conserved V-encoded cysteine to the conserved J-encoded phenylalanine. Sequences without an unambiguous match to a single V gene segment were excluded from the earlier analysis of about 640 of the donors. An earlier analysis of several hundred of the donors called V segments functional above 56.7% productive rearrangements and segregating when the between-donor standard deviation exceeded 5%. A statistical classification framework was built for diagnosing cytomegalovirus status from the catalog of TCR beta chain sequences. A later analysis assigned V and J genes by comparing TCR nucleotide sequences with IMGT/GENE-DB human TR gene sequences. Using the TCRdist pipeline, a later analysis assigned CDR3 sequences along with most-parsimonious VDJ recombination scenarios. In a later analysis, each TCR beta chain was defined by its CDR3 amino acid sequence together with its V-gene family, and reads lacking a unique V-gene family were excluded. As a way to deal with suspected cross-contamination and a sequencing artifact, a later analysis dropped 450 to 600 nucleotide sequences that were highly shared and had low generation probability. For each public chain, a later analysis derived a clonal expansion index from normalized ranks of inferred template counts within each repertoire. A later analysis computed generation probabilities with a VDJ recombination model fitted to out-of-frame rearrangements, and checked the results against IGoR. In a later analysis, TCR-TCR, TCR-HLA and TCR-CMV co-occurrence was scored with hypergeometric tests, and a repertoire-size bias correction was applied to TCR pairs. To estimate false discovery rates, a later analysis permuted the HLA or CMV assignments 20 times. In a later analysis, co-occurring TCRs were grouped using DBSCAN, with TCRdist sequence similarity added in when clustering inside HLA-allele-positive subsets. Co-occurrence clustering excluded repertoires with fewer than 30,000 or more than 120,000 public chains, plus five with anomalous nucleotide sharing. TCRdb provides this immuneACCESS table in a form limited to in-frame rearrangements. Some clones are lacking; in checked studies, under half of them reflect an unresolved V gene, and why the rest are absent is not known. That table is the source of V, J and clone size, and D and trimming were worked out from the DNA. Present in this sample are roughly 190,000 clones, over 75% of which were seen just once. The ten largest clones capture roughly 10% of the sample.

Summary of the overall study and its limitations: In a later analysis, TCR association rates were found to vary across HLA loci, with the most associated TCRs seen for DRB1 alleles and the fewest for HLA-C alleles. A later analysis found that most CMV-associated TCR beta chains appeared HLA-restricted, with HLA associations seemingly driven largely by CMV exposure. Linkage disequilibrium might explain the correlated functional status among segregating V segments, but an unknown experimental factor could not be ruled out. A later analysis reported that several top co-occurrence clusters appeared linked to parvovirus B19, influenza, CMV and Epstein-Barr virus. The 87-base-pair reads could not distinguish some IMGT-functional V segments, including TRBV6-2 and TRBV6-3, so those segments were excluded. A cluster of highly shared sequence variants was judged likely to be a technical artifact of the sequencing pipeline. In the study, around 160 TCR beta chains were listed as associated with cytomegalovirus. According to a later genetic analysis, donors in an Asian-associated ancestry cluster had fewer N-insertions in productive TCRs than the approximately 670-donor mean. The classifier was reported to diagnose cytomegalovirus status with high specificity and sensitivity in both the original and validation cohorts. A few of the identified cytomegalovirus-associated TCR beta chains were confirmed in vitro to be specific for cytomegalovirus antigens. Compared with equally common non-associated chains, HLA-associated TCR beta chains in a later analysis were more clonally expanded and had lower generation probabilities. Because counts were too low, about 17 rarely observed V segments, including chromosome 9 orphons, were excluded from the earlier analysis of about 500 of the donors. A further reported finding was that TCR beta sequences accurately predicted the HLA-A and HLA-B alleles for most subjects in the first cohort. The authors suggested that the approach could potentially be generalized to other disease states and immunological phenotypes. Across donors, most TCR sequences were observed very rarely, whereas some public TCRs were present in many individuals. An earlier analysis of 587 of the donors showed that most TCR beta V segments appeared in productive rearrangements either about 87% or about 30% of the time, which broadly matched IMGT annotations. Only TCR beta chains were sequenced in this cohort, and the absence of alpha or paired-chain data limited detectable features. CMV serostatus was the only immune exposure information available for the cohort. When HLA alleles, especially DR and DQ, strongly co-occurred, attributing TCR associations to individual alleles was difficult. Because some donors lacked HLA typing at each locus, the association tests relied only on the typed subset. In a later genetic analysis, a missense DCLRE1C variant was associated with V-gene and J-gene trimming of TCR beta chains, and the association was replicated in an independent cohort. Presence/absence analyses assumed roughly uniform sequencing depth across donors, an assumption that may not hold. At a false discovery rate of 0.05, a later analysis linked 15,000 to 20,000 TCR beta sequences to specific HLA alleles.

Reading from cysteine to phenylalanine, the CDR3 counts 13 amino acids. Only the CDR3 DNA is retained, 39 bases long and in frame from the first base. Taken from the germline V gene, the CDR1 and CDR2 loops are MNHEY and SVGAGI. The cohort comprised under 700 healthy bone marrow donors. At the time of sampling, every cohort member was nominally healthy, though immune exposures that went unrecorded were likely present. The donor tested CMV seropositive, placing the donor among the 289 seropositive members of the cohort. A peripheral blood sample was provided by each donor, and peripheral blood mononuclear cells were used for TCR beta sequencing. Genomic DNA extraction from the blood cell samples was performed with the Qiagen DNeasy Blood Extraction Kit. About this clone: Its antigen specificity is not known. One end of the junction fails to match germline, which may point to a read error.

Input material: PBMCs. The TCR was taken from a woman aged 45-60 years in good health and CMV-seropositive. Recombination joined TRBV6-5 with TRBJ2-5, with TRBD2 matching 7 junction bases. The nucleotide sequence reads TGTGCCACCAGTAAATCGGGGGGAGAGACCCAGTACTTC. Its translation is CATSKSGGETQYF.